The 28 T cell receptor beta chains reported below all come from one sample, sequenced in a study of T-cell memory formation after mild COVID-19. TCRdb re-analysed the 5' RACE reads in MiXCR, keeping a single row per CDR3 protein. This table has about 350,000 distinct CDR3 sequences, roughly an eighth appearing once. Source material: PBMCs or a T cell subset sorted from them (not recorded which). Every receptor here comes from a man younger than 30 who had mild COVID-19 (a few samples of this study predate the infection). Cell type and time point are not known.

This clonotype was counted a few times. The V gene is TRBV7-9, the J gene TRBJ2-7; 11 bases are shared with TRBD1. The V segment lost 1 base and the J segment 2 bases; nucleotides outside the gene matches: 7. The length of the CDR3 is 17 residues. Germline V lookup: CDR1 SEHNR, CDR2 FQNEAQ (reference sequence). CDR3 nucleotide sequence: TGTGCCAGCAGCTTAGAGTTTGGGACAGGGGGGACCTACGAGCAGTACTTC. Translation: CASSLEFGTGGTYEQYF.

This clonotype was seen a few times. The V and J genes are TRBV6-5 and TRBJ1-1; D call uncertain. Per germline, CDR1 MNHEY and CDR2 SVGAGI. V lost 6 bases and J 2 bases, leaving 13 bases between the germline ends. The CDR3 consists of 14 residues. The DNA of the CDR3 is TGTGCCAGCAGCTTACTTGGGGTTAACACTGAAGCTTTCTTT. Protein: CASSLLGVNTEAFF.

This clonotype has ten or more counts. This chain joins TRBV4-3 and TRBJ1-5, with D possibly being TRBD1 (5 bases). The CDR3 loop spans 15 amino acids. Germline CDR1 is LGHNA and CDR2 is YSLEER. Trimming shortened V by 1 base and J by 5 bases, and 12 bases separated the two germline ends. The CDR3 DNA sequence: TGCGCCAGCAGCCAAGGGGGCCAGCCCCATCAGCCCCAGCATTTT. This codes for CASSQGGQPHQPQHF.

This clonotype was counted between two and nine times. CDR3 in DNA: TGTGCCAGCAGCCAAGGAGTCACCGGGGAGCTGTTTTTT. This sequence encodes CASSQGVTGELFF. This chain connects TRBV4-2 to TRBJ2-2, with unresolved D. The V gene's germline CDR1 is LGHNA and CDR2 YNFKEQ. V dropped 1 base and J dropped 4 bases, with 4 bases sitting between them. CDR3 length equals 13 residues.

This clonotype was counted many times. J is TRBJ2-5 and V is TRBV7-2; D uncertain. There are 16 residues in the CDR3. Between the trimmed V and J ends, which lost 2 bases and 3 bases, there was a span of 16 bases. In germline, CDR1 is SGHTA, CDR2 FQGNSA. CDR3 sequence (DNA): TGTGCCAGCAGCTTATTCGGCCGGATGGTTGAAGAGACCCAGTACTTC. It encodes CASSLFGRMVEETQYF.

This clonotype occurred a few times. This rearrangement joins TRBV7-2 to TRBJ2-5; no clear D. Between the trimmed V and J ends, which lost 6 bases and 1 base, there was a span of 6 bases. This CDR3 region has 12 residues. CDR1 is SGHTA and CDR2 is FQGNSA in the germline V gene. The CDR3 sequence is CASRRSQETQYF. The DNA for the CDR3 is TGTGCCAGCAGAAGATCCCAAGAGACCCAGTACTTC.

This chain uses TRBV4-2 with TRBJ2-2; weak D call: TRBD1 (6 bases). This CDR3 has 15 amino acids. V was clipped by 0 bases and J by 6 bases, with 11 bases between them. In germline, CDR1 is LGHNA, CDR2 YNFKEQ. The CDR3 region has the DNA TGTGCCAGCAGCCAAGAGGCCAGGGGTGCCGGGGAGCTGTTTTTT. Translating gives CASSQEARGAGELFF.

This clonotype came up a few times. This chain connects TRBV5-1 to TRBJ1-1, with 7 bases identical to TRBD1. The CDR3 loop spans 13 amino acids. Germline V gene lookup returns CDR1 SGHRS and CDR2 YFSETQ. V gave up 5 bases and J gave up 2 bases; unmatched junction bases: 3. The CDR3 DNA is TGCGCCAGCAGGACAGGGTTCAACACTGAAGCTTTCTTT. Translating gives CASRTGFNTEAFF.

In its sample, this clonotype was seen a few times. The gene calls are TRBV7-2 and TRBJ1-1, with D unresolved. Trimming took off 3 bases at V and 6 bases at J, with 20 bases between the two ends. Germline V gives CDR1 SGHTA, CDR2 FQGNSA. The CDR3 totals 16 residues. CDR3 sequence reads: CASSFSYQTGSAEAFF. CDR3 bases: TGTGCCAGCAGCTTTTCCTATCAAACTGGCTCGGCTGAAGCTTTCTTT.

J is TRBJ2-7 and V is TRBV20-1; 9 nucleotides line up with TRBD1. CDR1 and CDR2 (germline): DFQATT, SNEGSKA (reference sequence). The V segment lost 6 bases and the J segment 7 bases; nucleotides outside the gene matches: 10. This CDR3 spans 13 amino acids. This CDR3 reads CSAGDRVLLEQYV. DNA of the CDR3: TGCAGTGCGGGGGACAGGGTCCTTCTAGAGCAGTACGTC.

This chain connects TRBV7-9 to TRBJ2-7, with D perhaps TRBD2 (6 bases). Germline CDR1 SEHNR, CDR2 FQNEAQ (reference sequence). The CDR3 consists of 15 residues. Trimming cost V 3 bases and J 3 bases, with 15 bases left between them. In nucleotides, the CDR3 is TGTGCCAGCAGCTTTGCGCGGGGACCCTTCTACGAGCAGTACGTC. This gives the protein CASSFARGPFYEQYV.

This sequence joins TRBV6-5 and TRBJ2-2, with TRBD1 matching 7 bases. The CDR3 sequence is 17 residues long. The germline V gene has CDR1 MNHEY and CDR2 SVGAGI. V lost 0 bases, J lost 3 bases, and 7 bases stayed unmatched. In DNA form, the CDR3 reads TGTGCCAGCAGTTACTCGAGGGGGCAAGGGGACACCGGGGAGCTGTTTTTT. Amino acids: CASSYSRGQGDTGELFF.

The chain couples TRBV2 to TRBJ2-7; 9 bases align to TRBD2. This CDR3 has 14 residues. After removal of 7 bases from V and 4 bases from J, the junction contained 8 bases not matched to a gene. Per germline, CDR1 SNHLY and CDR2 FYNNEI. This CDR3 is CASTTGLAGYEQYF. CDR3 nucleotides: TGTGCCAGCACAACTGGGCTAGCGGGGTACGAGCAGTACTTC.

Many counts were recorded for this clonotype. The chain combines TRBV5-1 with TRBJ2-1, with D perhaps matching TRBD1 (6 bases). This CDR3 spans 14 amino acids. V lost 2 bases and J 0 bases, leaving 6 bases between the germline ends. Germline values: CDR1 SGHRS, CDR2 YFSETQ. CDR3: CASSLQGSYNEQFF. In DNA form, the CDR3 reads TGCGCCAGCAGCTTACAGGGCTCCTACAATGAGCAGTTCTTC.

This clonotype has more than one count but fewer than ten. The chain couples TRBV7-2 to TRBJ2-3, with TRBD2 identical over 8 bases. The junction had 9 bases not matched to a gene; V was cut back by 1 base and J by 9 bases. Germline CDR1 SGHTA, CDR2 FQGNSA. The CDR3 consists of 15 residues. For the CDR3, the DNA is TGTGCCAGCAGCTTAGATGGTAGCGGGGTAATGACGCAGTATTTT. Its translation: CASSLDGSGVMTQYF.

J is TRBJ1-2 and V is TRBV6-5; a possible D gene is TRBD1 (5 bases). The V gene's germline CDR1 is MNHEY and CDR2 SVGAGI. Trimming removed 2 bases at V and 8 bases at J, with 15 bases between. The CDR3 totals 14 residues. CDR3 coding DNA: TGTGCCAGCAGTTACGTCGCAGGGCGTCGCGGCTACACCTTC. Amino acid sequence: CASSYVAGRRGYTF.

This clonotype has more than one count but fewer than ten. V gene TRBV30 combines with J gene TRBJ2-6; no firm D call. Germline assignment: CDR1 GTSNPN and CDR2 SVGIG (reference sequence). The V end was cut by 6 bases, the J end by 0 bases, with 9 bases between. There are 14 residues in the CDR3. The CDR3, as DNA: TGTGCCTGCGACCCGAGCTCTGGGGCCAACGTCCTGACTTTC. Its translation is CACDPSSGANVLTF.

The chain's CDR3 is CASSHATMNTEAFF. The CDR3 DNA reads as TGCGCCAGCAGCCACGCGACCATGAACACTGAAGCTTTCTTT. The chain recombines TRBV4-3 with TRBJ1-1; unclear D gene. Germline-derived CDR1 and CDR2 are LGHNA and YSLEER. The CDR3 extends over 14 amino acids. V was trimmed by 3 bases and J by 0 bases, leaving 8 bases between them.

The chain couples TRBV5-1 to TRBJ1-1; TRBD1 aligns across 7 bases. V was clipped by 1 base and J by 1 base; unmatched bases: 4. CDR3 length: 15 residues. CDR1 SGHRS and CDR2 YFSETQ come from the germline V gene. Here the CDR3 reads CASSLPWTGNTEAFF. For the CDR3, the DNA is TGCGCCAGCAGCTTGCCCTGGACAGGGAACACTGAAGCTTTCTTT.

This clonotype was seen a few times. The chain employs TRBV20-1 and TRBJ1-4; 11 nucleotides match TRBD1. This CDR3 has 15 residues. Losses at the gene ends were 6 bases for V and 8 bases for J; bases not matched to a gene: 11. CDR1 and CDR2 from the germline V gene are DFQATT and SNEGSKA (reference sequence). The CDR3 region is CSAHGQGAGGEKLFF. DNA of the CDR3: TGCAGTGCCCACGGACAGGGGGCGGGAGGCGAAAAACTGTTTTTT.

This clonotype was observed a handful of times. The J gene is TRBJ2-1, the V gene TRBV11-3, with TRBD1 matching over 8 bases. The CDR3 contains 15 residues. V lost 5 bases and J lost 1; bases outside the gene matches: 4. The V gene's germline CDR1 is SGHNT and CDR2 YENEEA. DNA for the CDR3: TGTGCCAGCAGCCCGACAGGGGATTCCTACAATGAGCAGTTCTTC. It encodes CASSPTGDSYNEQFF.

The rearrangement links TRBV5-1 to TRBJ1-1; D perhaps matches TRBD1 (6 bases). Germline V gene lookup returns CDR1 SGHRS and CDR2 YFSETQ. The CDR3 sequence is 12 residues long. V was clipped by 4 bases and J by 3 bases, with 7 bases between them. The CDR3 loop is CASSTGYTEAFF. The CDR3, as DNA: TGCGCCAGCAGCACAGGGTACACTGAAGCTTTCTTT.

The chain carries TRBV7-6 and TRBJ2-7; D perhaps matches TRBD2 (7 bases). In germline, CDR1 is SGHVS, CDR2 FNYEAQ. CDR3 length: 15 amino acids. The ends were cut back, 8 bases at V and 0 bases at J, with 17 bases in the middle. The DNA for the CDR3 is TGTGCCAGCGGGGGGGCAGCATACACCTCCTACGAGCAGTACTTC. Translating gives CASGGAAYTSYEQYF.

This clonotype was observed at least ten times. This chain uses TRBV4-3 with TRBJ1-3, with D unclear. V lost 2 bases and J lost 4, with 15 bases in between. The CDR3 has 16 amino acids. Germline CDR1 and CDR2: LGHNA and YSLEER. The CDR3 nucleotides read TGCGCCAGCAGCCAAAGATCACGAGATTTCGGAAACACCATATATTTT. This encodes CASSQRSRDFGNTIYF.

This clonotype has ten or more counts. The chain joins TRBV5-1 to TRBJ2-1; maybe TRBD1 (6 bases). V was clipped by 0 bases and J by 15 bases, with 22 bases between them. The germline V gene encodes CDR1 SGHRS and CDR2 YFSETQ. This CDR3 is built from 15 residues. DNA for the CDR3: TGCGCCAGCAGCTTGGTTCAGGGGTCTGTTGGGTGGTCGTTCTTC. Amino acid sequence: CASSLVQGSVGWSFF. Full variable domain (missing parts from reference TRBV5-1 and TRBJ2-1): KAGVTQTPRYLIKTRGQQVTLSCSPISGHRSVSWYQQTPGQGLQFLFEYFSETQRNKGNFPGRFSGRQFSNSRSEMNVSTLELGDSALYLCASSLVQGSVGWSFFGPGTRLTVL.

The chain joins TRBV7-2 to TRBJ2-7; 8 bases match TRBD1. This CDR3 spans 15 amino acids. V was clipped by 2 bases and J by 2 bases; unmatched bases: 5. In germline, CDR1 is SGHTA, CDR2 FQGNSA. CDR3 coding DNA: TGTGCCAGCAGCTTACAGACAGGGGATACCTACGAGCAGTACTTC. This codes for CASSLQTGDTYEQYF.

This clonotype has a handful of counts. V gene TRBV7-9 combines with J gene TRBJ1-1; 10 positions agree with TRBD1. Germline V gene lookup returns CDR1 SEHNR and CDR2 FQNEAQ (reference sequence). Trimming took 3 bases from V and 3 from J; bases not matched to a gene: 4. The CDR3 extends over 15 amino acids. For the CDR3, the DNA is TGTGCCAGCAGCTTTGGGGGGACAGGGGACACTGAAGCTTTCTTT. It codes for CASSFGGTGDTEAFF.

V usage is TRBV20-1 and J usage is TRBJ1-1; perhaps TRBD1 as D (5 bases). The length of the CDR3 is 14 residues. Trimming removed 3 bases at V and 2 bases at J, with 13 bases between. Germline lookup yields CDR1 DFQATT and CDR2 SNEGSKA (reference sequence). In DNA, the CDR3 is TGCAGTGCTAGGAAAGAGGGACCAAACACTGAAGCTTTCTTT. Amino acids: CSARKEGPNTEAFF.